The TCR beta chain described here comes from a study of T cell repertoires in cytomegalovirus infection. Across the whole study: Through public TCR beta signatures, both CMV infection and matching HLA type were indicated. General study findings and limits: Clonotype analysis showed dominance of the ex vivo response by HLA-C-restricted CMV-specific TCR beta clonotypes.

In this sample, this clonotype turned up a few times. Its antigen is unknown. Germline V lookup: CDR1 MGHRA, CDR2 YSYEKL. The germline V and J ends were trimmed by 0 bases and 11 bases, with 13 bases remaining between them. The CDR3 is made up of 13 amino acids. MiXCR, run by TCRdb on the reads, gives a single entry per CDR3 protein. This sample has roughly 280,000 distinct CDR3 sequences, with approximately 15% found just once. Sequencing was done on a sample of PBMCs. The chain is built from TRBV4-1 and TRBJ1-1, with D possibly TRBD1 on 5 matching bases. The receptor was isolated from a human donor in good health (CMV status not recorded). Some clones in this sample may be carry-over from other donors' samples. CDR3 region: CASSQDTGGSAFF. CDR3 bases: TGCGCCAGCAGCCAAGACACCGGGGGGTCTGCTTTCTTT.